Shown below are 25 T cell receptor beta chains from a single sample sequenced in a study of T-cell reconstitution after alpha-beta-depleted transplantation in children (dated by TCRdb to 2016 to 2017). Library construction relied on PCR. Sequencing was carried out with an Illumina HiSeq 2500. TCR libraries were prepared with molecular barcoding, using unique molecular identifiers to normalize TCRbeta repertoire quantification. TCRdb applied fastp at Q25 and MiXCR to the public reads, then kept only in-frame beta chains. For every CDR3 protein sequence, its rows merge into one entry that carries the most common genes and DNA. The sample profile shows 550,000 to 800,000 distinct CDR3 sequences; about an eighth of them were found once. The ten largest clones represent about 0.77% of the sample. The sample's treatment or condition label is to be understood as: allogeneic hematopoietic cell transplantation with graft depleted of TCRalphabeta T cells and CD19 B cells.

The material sequenced was PBMCs, taken before TCRalphabeta/CD19-depleted stem cell transplant. These receptors came from a girl aged 2-10 years with congenital amegakaryocytic thrombocytopenia, due to receive a stem cell transplant.

This clonotype was recorded many times. The chain combines TRBV5-1 with TRBJ2-7; 7 bases fit TRBD1. This CDR3 region has 13 residues. Looked up from germline, CDR1 is SGHRS and CDR2 is YFSETQ. V lost 4 bases and J lost 5; bases outside the gene matches: 6. The CDR3: CASSADRPHEQYF. CDR3 coding DNA: TGCGCCAGCAGCGCGGACAGGCCCCACGAGCAGTACTTC.

The chain has TRBV19 and TRBJ2-5; perhaps TRBD2 as D (6 bases). V was shortened by 9 bases and J by 2 bases, with 10 bases between the two germline ends. Germline loops: CDR1 LNHDA, CDR2 SQIVND (reference sequence). The CDR3 is made up of 12 amino acids. The CDR3 reads CARRRGQETQYF. The CDR3 nucleotides read TGTGCCAGAAGACGGGGGCAAGAGACCCAGTACTTC.

This clonotype was recorded a few times. J is TRBJ2-1 and V is TRBV7-2; TRBD2 agrees at 11 bases. J lost 9 bases, V lost 1 base, and 8 bases had no gene match. The germline CDR1 and CDR2 sequences are SGHTA and FQGNSA. This CDR3 has 16 amino acids. The CDR3, as DNA: TGTGCCAGCAGCTTAGGGGGTCTAGCGGGAGGTGTTGAGCAGTTCTTC. This codes for CASSLGGLAGGVEQFF. The whole variable domain, remainder taken from reference TRBV7-2 and TRBJ2-1, is GAGVSQSPSNKVTEKGKDVELRCDPISGHTALYWYRQSLGQGLEFLIYFQGNSAPDKSGLPSDRFSAERTGGSVSTLTIQRTQQEDSAVYLCASSLGGLAGGVEQFFGPGTRLTVL.

This clonotype appeared a few times. The rearrangement joins TRBV27 to TRBJ2-7; a weak D match, TRBD1 (6 bases). The CDR3 has 15 amino acids. Looked up from germline, CDR1 is MNHEY and CDR2 is SMNVEV (reference sequence). The V end lost 6 bases, the J end lost 6 bases, and 21 bases lay between the germline ends. The CDR3 nucleotides read TGTGCCAGCAGCCCAGTAAGCACAGGGATCACCGAGCAGTACTTC. It codes for CASSPVSTGITEQYF.

This clonotype was found many times. The chain employs TRBV20-1 and TRBJ2-5; 7 bases fit TRBD2. The ends lost 5 bases at V and 5 bases at J; junction bases unmatched: 8. CDR3 size: 13 residues. Germline V gene data show CDR1 as DFQATT and CDR2 as SNEGSKA (reference sequence). The CDR3 loop reads CSAFRTREETQYF. The CDR3 nucleotides are TGCAGTGCTTTCAGGACTAGGGAGGAGACCCAGTACTTC.

J is TRBJ2-6 and V is TRBV29-1; a possible D gene is TRBD1 (6 bases). CDR3 length: 20 amino acids. Germline V lookup: CDR1 SQVTM, CDR2 ANQGSEA. Here the CDR3 reads CSLSQRCFGTPSTGANVLTF. The CDR3 DNA reads TGCAGTCTTTCTCAACGCTGTTTTGGGACACCCTCAACTGGGGCCAACGTCCTGACTTTC. Full variable domain (remainder filled in from reference TRBV29-1 and TRBJ2-6): SAVISQKPSRDICQRGTSLTIQCQVDSQVTMMFWYRQQPGQSLTLIATANQGSEATYESGFVIDKFPISRPNLTFSTLTVSNMSPEDSSIYLCSLSQRCFGTPSTGANVLTFGAGSRLTVL.

In this sample, this clonotype turned up many times. The rearrangement links TRBV29-1 to TRBJ2-7, with 7 bases aligning to TRBD1. There are 12 residues in the CDR3. J gave up 5 bases and V 4 bases, and 5 bases lay outside the gene matches. In germline, CDR1 is SQVTM, CDR2 ANQGSEA. DNA for the CDR3: TGCAGCGTTGGACAGGGTGACGACGAGCAGTACTTC. This translates into CSVGQGDDEQYF.

This clonotype was seen more than once but under ten times. The CDR3 nucleotides are TGTGCCAGCAGCCCGTGGGACAGGGGTAGAGCTTTCTTT. Its protein product is CASSPWDRGRAFF. The rearrangement uses TRBV7-2 and TRBJ1-1; 10 bases fit TRBD1. V trimming: 5 bases; J trimming: 10 bases; junction bases outside the gene matches: 7. Germline V lookup: CDR1 SGHTA, CDR2 FQGNSA. The CDR3 has 13 amino acids.

The table lists this clonotype with many counts. The gene calls are TRBV29-1 and TRBJ2-1; D is perhaps TRBD2 (5 bases). The CDR3 sequence is 12 residues long. Germline V CDR1 and CDR2: SQVTM, ANQGSEA. Trimming removed 6 bases from V and 15 bases from J, with 21 bases in between. The CDR3 is CSVAPGMAPGFF. The CDR3, as DNA: TGCAGCGTCGCTCCCGGGATGGCACCAGGGTTCTTC.

The chain carries TRBV20-1 and TRBJ2-5, with a possible D match to TRBD2 (6 bases). V gave up 3 bases and J gave up 3 bases, with 14 bases separating them. Per germline, CDR1 DFQATT and CDR2 SNEGSKA (reference sequence). The length of the CDR3 is 14 residues. DNA of the CDR3: TGCAGTGCTAGTAGGTGGAGGAGGGAAGAGACCCAGTACTTC. Translation: CSASRWRREETQYF.

About this clonotype itself: This may come from a read error, since a much larger clone is one base off. The rearrangement uses TRBV11-2 and TRBJ2-1; 10 bases fit TRBD2. The CDR3 sequence is 19 residues long. Per the germline V gene, CDR1 is SGHAT and CDR2 is FQNNGV. The CDR3 reads CVSSSTTLRTSGTYNEQFF. As DNA, the CDR3 is TGTGTCAGCAGCTCAACGACCTTAAGGACTAGCGGTACCTACAATGAGCAGTTCTTC. The full variable domain, its missing parts supplied by reference TRBV11-2 and TRBJ2-1, is EAGVAQSPRYKIIEKRQSVAFWCNPISGHATLYWYQQILGQGPKLLIQFQNNGVVDDSQLPKDRFSAERLKGVDSTLKIQPAKLEDSAVYLCVSSSTTLRTSGTYNEQFFGPGTRLTVL.

The chain combines TRBV10-2 with TRBJ2-3, with 10 bases lining up with TRBD2. After removal of 2 bases from V and 4 bases from J, the junction contained 18 bases not matched to a gene. Germline CDR1 and CDR2: WSHSY and SAAADI. The CDR3 consists of 20 residues. CDR3 nucleotides: TGCGCCAGCAGTGAGAGTTGGTTAGCGGGAGGTCCCGGTGTACCAGATACGCAGTATTTT. It encodes CASSESWLAGGPGVPDTQYF.

This clonotype has ten or more counts. V and J are TRBV19 and TRBJ1-5; D is undetermined. The CDR3 contains 10 residues. Germline CDR1 reads LNHDA; CDR2 reads SQIVND (reference sequence). The V end lost 8 bases, the J end lost 9 bases, and 8 bases lay between the germline ends. This CDR3 reads CASGIPPQHF. DNA of the CDR3: TGTGCCAGTGGGATCCCGCCCCAGCATTTT.

As DNA, the CDR3 is TGTGCCACCAGCAGAGACCGGTATATCAATCAGCCCCAGCATTTT. This sequence encodes CATSRDRYINQPQHF. This chain connects TRBV15 to TRBJ1-5; D is unresolved. The CDR3 is made up of 15 amino acids. Trimming removed 0 bases from V and 3 bases from J, with 9 bases in between. Germline loops: CDR1 LNHNV, CDR2 YYDKDF (reference sequence).

This clonotype was detected many times. The chain recombines TRBV5-1 with TRBJ1-2; no clear D. The CDR3 spans 16 residues. Germline values: CDR1 SGHRS, CDR2 YFSETQ. With 0 bases removed from V and 0 bases from J, the gap between germline ends came to 12 bases. CDR3 protein: CASSLDWRGSNYGYTF. Written as DNA, the CDR3 is TGCGCCAGCAGCTTGGATTGGCGGGGATCTAACTATGGCTACACCTTC.

In its sample, this clonotype was seen many times. The chain links TRBV20-1 to TRBJ2-1; 10 bases align to TRBD2. CDR1 DFQATT and CDR2 SNEGSKA come from the germline V gene (reference sequence). V lost 4 bases and J lost 0; bases outside the gene matches: 0. The CDR3 runs to 14 residues. DNA for the CDR3: TGCAGTGCTATAGCGGGGGGCTCCTACAATGAGCAGTTCTTC. This translates into CSAIAGGSYNEQFF.

This clonotype occurred many times. The chain joins TRBV20-1 to TRBJ2-6; 7 nucleotides agree with TRBD2. Losses at the gene ends were 6 bases for V and 6 bases for J; bases not matched to a gene: 8. There are 14 residues in the CDR3. Germline V gene lookup returns CDR1 DFQATT and CDR2 SNEGSKA (reference sequence). The CDR3 nucleotides read TGCAGTGCCCCGACTAGCCTTCAGGCCAACGTCCTGACTTTC. It specifies CSAPTSLQANVLTF.

The rearrangement links TRBV5-6 to TRBJ2-3; TRBD1 might be the D (5 bases). This CDR3 has 15 amino acids. V lost 2 bases to trimming and J lost 5 bases, with 15 bases between them. Germline CDR1 and CDR2: SGHDT and YYEEEE. DNA of the CDR3: TGTGCCAGCAGCTTAGCCCAGGGTGTAGTAGATACGCAGTATTTT. It translates to CASSLAQGVVDTQYF.

The table lists this clonotype with a few counts. This sequence joins TRBV3-1 and TRBJ2-7; D gene ambiguous. The CDR3 extends over 13 amino acids. Germline CDR1 reads LGHDT; CDR2 reads YNNKEL (reference sequence). Trimming pared 4 bases from V and 4 bases from J, leaving 11 bases between. The CDR3 DNA reads as TGTGCCAGCAGCCCCCCTGACCGGTACGAGCAGTACTTC. Its translation is CASSPPDRYEQYF.

This chain links TRBV5-6 with TRBJ2-2; 10 bases align to TRBD1. V trimming: 8 bases; J trimming: 3 bases; junction bases outside the gene matches: 7. The CDR3 extends over 15 amino acids. Germline assignment: CDR1 SGHDT and CDR2 YYEEEE. This CDR3 reads CASVRDRGYTGELFF. CDR3 DNA: TGTGCCAGTGTCCGGGACAGGGGCTACACCGGGGAGCTGTTTTTT. The full variable domain, completed using reference TRBV5-6 and TRBJ2-2, is DAGVTQSPTHLIKTRGQQVTLRCSPKSGHDTVSWYQQALGQGPQFIFQYYEEEERQRGNFPDRFSGHQFPNYSSELNVNALLLGDSALYLCASVRDRGYTGELFFGEGSRLTVL.

This clonotype was observed at least ten times. The rearrangement links TRBV20-1 to TRBJ1-4; unclear D gene. Trimming removed 2 bases from V and 7 bases from J, with 8 bases in between. Germline V gene data show CDR1 as DFQATT and CDR2 as SNEGSKA (reference sequence). This CDR3 comprises 12 residues. The CDR3 spells CSARFFSEKLFF. DNA of the CDR3: TGCAGTGCTAGATTTTTTAGTGAAAAACTGTTTTTT.

The J gene is TRBJ2-1, the V gene TRBV4-2, with 8 bases that match TRBD2. Germline V gene lookup returns CDR1 LGHNA and CDR2 YNFKEQ. V lost 6 bases and J lost 5; bases outside the gene matches: 6. This CDR3 is 14 amino acids long. In DNA, the CDR3 is TGTGCCAGCAGACCGGGAGGGGGACACAATGAGCAGTTCTTC. It encodes CASRPGGGHNEQFF.

The chain links TRBV7-8 to TRBJ2-2; 10 bases are shared with TRBD2. The trim removed 3 bases at V and 7 bases at J, leaving 8 bases unmatched. Looked up from germline, CDR1 is SGHVS and CDR2 is FQNEAQ. CDR3 length: 16 amino acids. Here the CDR3 reads CASSFPGLARGGELFF. The DNA for the CDR3 is TGTGCCAGCAGCTTCCCGGGACTAGCGAGAGGCGGGGAGCTGTTTTTT. The whole variable domain, filled in from reference TRBV7-8 and TRBJ2-2, reads GAGVSQSPRYKVAKRGQDVALRCDPISGHVSLFWYQQALGQGPEFLTYFQNEAQLDKSGLPSDRFFAERPEGSVSTLKIQRTQQEDSAVYLCASSFPGLARGGELFFGEGSRLTVL.

The rearrangement links TRBV7-3 to TRBJ2-1, with TRBD1 matching 11 bases. This CDR3 spans 16 amino acids. Germline V lookup: CDR1 SGHTA, CDR2 FQGTGA. The ends lost 5 bases at V and 7 bases at J; junction bases unmatched: 10. The CDR3: CASSLRTGGAVNEQFF. In DNA form, the CDR3 reads TGTGCCAGCAGCCTCAGGACAGGGGGCGCGGTAAATGAGCAGTTCTTC. Combining the CDR3 with reference TRBV7-3 and TRBJ2-1 gives the whole variable domain GAGVSQTPSNKVTEKGKYVELRCDPISGHTALYWYRQSLGQGPEFLIYFQGTGAADDSGLPNDRFFAVRPEGSVSTLKIQRTERGDSAVYLCASSLRTGGAVNEQFFGPGTRLTVL.

This clonotype was observed many times. The genes are TRBV7-2 and TRBJ2-7, with 9 bases that match TRBD2. Germline-derived CDR1 and CDR2 are SGHTA and FQGNSA. The CDR3 extends over 14 amino acids. The junction had 5 bases not matched to a gene; V was cut back by 5 bases and J by 3 bases. CDR3 in amino acids: CASSPNSGGYEQYF. CDR3 DNA: TGTGCCAGCAGCCCCAATAGCGGGGGCTACGAGCAGTACTTC. Filled out from reference TRBV7-2 and TRBJ2-7, the complete variable domain reads GAGVSQSPSNKVTEKGKDVELRCDPISGHTALYWYRQSLGQGLEFLIYFQGNSAPDKSGLPSDRFSAERTGGSVSTLTIQRTQQEDSAVYLCASSPNSGGYEQYFGPGTRLTVT.